The 25 T cell receptor beta chains below all came from one sample that was sequenced in a study of tumor and adjacent non-tumor tissue in lung cancer. The template was RNA from unsorted bulk tissue. This non-tumor lung sample came from over 3 cm beyond the tumor edge. TCRbeta libraries were built with three rounds of nested PCR, modified from ARM-PCR. TCRdb re-derived calls from the multiplex PCR reads in MiXCR, one entry per CDR3 protein. The table records roughly 43,000 distinct CDR3 sequences, about three fifths of them present only once. Source material: distant non-tumor lung tissue. The receptor source for this set is a man aged 50 to 60 with non-small cell lung cancer.

About this clonotype itself: This may arise from a read error, as a much more abundant clone is one base away. This chain uses TRBV12-3 or TRBV12-4 with TRBJ2-2; unclear D gene. The CDR3 loop spans 16 amino acids. Trimming removed 3 bases at V and 1 base at J, with 12 bases between. CDR3 DNA sequence: TGTGCCAGCAGTTTTGCCGGTTCTATGAACACCGGGGAGCTGTTTTTT. It encodes CASSFAGSMNTGELFF.

This clonotype was detected once. This may be a read error, as it is one base from a much larger clone. The chain carries TRBV28 and TRBJ2-3; TRBD2 might be the D (6 bases). CDR1 is MDHEN, CDR2 SYDVKM, per germline. The CDR3 covers 16 residues. V was pared by 6 bases and J by 3 bases, with 19 bases between. In DNA, the CDR3 is TGTGCCAGCAGCACACAGGAGGGGACGATGACAGATACGCAGTATTTT. This sequence encodes CASSTQEGTMTDTQYF.

The chain uses TRBV10-3 and TRBJ1-3, with D tentatively TRBD1 (5 bases). The CDR3 covers 17 residues. The ends were cut back, 0 bases at V and 1 base at J, with 13 bases in the middle. The germline CDR1 and CDR2 sequences are ENHRY and SYGVKD. CDR3 sequence reads: CAISESQGKGSGNTIYF. In DNA, the CDR3 is TGTGCCATCAGTGAGTCCCAGGGAAAAGGGTCTGGAAACACCATATATTTT.

The chain uses TRBV2 and TRBJ2-7, with D perhaps matching TRBD2 (6 bases). V was shortened by 7 bases and J by 7 bases, with 20 bases between the two germline ends. This CDR3 has 14 residues. Germline V lookup: CDR1 SNHLY, CDR2 FYNNEI. The CDR3 DNA sequence: TGTGCCAGCAAGCGGACGGAGGGGCCCTTGGAGCAGTACTTC. This codes for CASKRTEGPLEQYF.

Comments on this clonotype: This CDR3 fails to terminate in the conserved phenylalanine or tryptophan, so it likely reflects a read error. The V call is TRBV11-2, the J call TRBJ2-5; unclear D gene. The CDR3 has 12 amino acids. Trimming removed 3 bases from V and 7 bases from J, with 9 bases in between. Per the germline V gene, CDR1 is SGHAT and CDR2 is FQNNGV. CDR3 protein: CASSLSRVTQYY. DNA for the CDR3: TGTGCCAGCAGCTTGTCCAGAGTGACCCAGTACTAC.

With regard to this clonotype: With a much larger clone just one base away, this may be a read error. DNA for the CDR3: TGCAATGCTCCCGGGACAGTACCCACTGAAGCTTTCTTT. It codes for CNAPGTVPTEAFF. The chain couples TRBV20-1 to TRBJ1-1; 7 bases fit TRBD1. The CDR3 length is 13 residues. The V gene's germline CDR1 is DFQATT and CDR2 SNEGSKA (reference sequence).

Remarks on this clonotype: A read error may produce the germline difference seen at one junction end. V usage is TRBV6-5 and J usage is TRBJ2-5; either TRBD1 or TRBD2 may supply D (5 bases each). Germline V gives CDR1 MNHEY, CDR2 SVGAGI. The CDR3 covers 12 residues. The CDR3 is CGSRDPQETQYF. CDR3 nucleotide sequence: TGTGGCAGTCGGGACCCACAAGAGACCCAGTATTTC.

Ten or more counts support this clonotype. The J gene is TRBJ1-4, the V gene TRBV12-3 or TRBV12-4; no clear D. There are 14 residues in the CDR3. V was trimmed by 7 bases and J by 0 bases, leaving 9 bases between them. The CDR3 here is CASTKGATNEKLFF. Here the CDR3 DNA reads TGTGCCAGCACCAAAGGAGCAACTAATGAAAAACTGTTTTTT.

As regards this clonotype: The CDR3 end shows no conserved phenylalanine or tryptophan, and so a read error is likely. This chain uses TRBV30 with TRBJ2-1, with D perhaps TRBD1 or TRBD2 (6 bases each). Germline assignment: CDR1 GTSNPN and CDR2 SVGIG (reference sequence). The CDR3 loop spans 15 amino acids. In nucleotides, the CDR3 is TGTACCTGGAGGACGGGGGCGGTAGCACGCAATGAGCAGTTCTTA. It yields the protein CTWRTGAVARNEQFL.

About this clonotype itself: At one boundary the junction diverges from the germline segment, which might be a read error. This chain uses TRBV6-5 with TRBJ2-6; 7 bases match TRBD2. In germline, CDR1 is MNHEY, CDR2 SVGAGI. CDR3 length: 17 residues. CDR3 region: CASSRGGDSSGASVLTF. The CDR3 nucleotides read TGTGCCAGCAGTCGCGGGGGTGACAGTTCTGGGGCCAGCGTCCTGACTTTC.

This clonotype occurred once. This may be a read error: a much more frequent sequence differs by one nucleotide. The V gene is TRBV5-6, the J gene TRBJ2-4; D unresolved. In germline, CDR1 is SGHDT, CDR2 YYEEEE. The CDR3 is made up of 15 amino acids. Here the CDR3 reads CVSSLKSRGRYIQYF. The CDR3 DNA is TGTGTCAGCAGCTTAAAGTCCCGTGGAAGATACATTCAGTACTTC.

Comments on this clonotype: A much larger clone sits a single nucleotide away, making a read error possible. V is TRBV10-1 and J is TRBJ1-5; TRBD1 is a possible D gene (5 bases). This CDR3 is 16 amino acids long. From germline, CDR1 is WNHNN and CDR2 SYGVQD (reference sequence). V dropped 7 bases and J dropped 0 bases, with 16 bases sitting between them. The CDR3 DNA follows: TGCGCCAGCAAAGCCCCCCGACAGACTAGCAATCAGCCCCAGCATTTT. Translated: CASKAPRQTSNQPQHF.

This clonotype has a count of ten or more. The chain couples TRBV4-1 to TRBJ2-1; D may be TRBD2 (5 bases). This CDR3 is 13 amino acids long. Germline V gene data show CDR1 as MGHRA and CDR2 as YSYEKL. The V end lost 2 bases, the J end lost 8 bases, and 10 bases lay between the germline ends. In DNA, the CDR3 is TGCGCCAGCAGCCAACCGAACGGGGATGAGCAGTTCTTC. It is translated as CASSQPNGDEQFF.

The DNA of the CDR3 is TGTGCCAGCGGTCTACTGGACAACACCATATATTTT. This translates into CASGLLDNTIYF. The gene calls are TRBV11-2 and TRBJ1-3, with D unclear. The CDR3 length is 12 residues. V dropped 8 bases and J dropped 7 bases, with 12 bases sitting between them. CDR1 and CDR2 (germline): SGHAT, FQNNGV.

This clonotype has ten or more counts. The J gene is TRBJ2-3, the V gene TRBV6-6; 9 bases map to TRBD2. The CDR3 contains 15 residues. The germline gives CDR1 MNHNY, CDR2 SVGAGI (reference sequence). The ends lost 5 bases at V and 5 bases at J; junction bases unmatched: 8. The CDR3 DNA reads TGTGCCAGCAGTGGAGCGGGAGGTTTAGTAGATACGCAGTATTTT. Amino acid sequence: CASSGAGGLVDTQYF.

The chain couples TRBV6-6 to TRBJ2-1; 8 bases fit TRBD1. The CDR3 sequence is 14 residues long. V shed 9 bases and J 8 bases; nucleotides not matched to a gene: 12. Germline values: CDR1 MNHNY, CDR2 SVGAGI (reference sequence). CDR3 nucleotides: TGTGCCAGTAGTCCCCAAAGGGACAGGCATGAGCAGTTCTTC. Amino acid sequence: CASSPQRDRHEQFF.

This clonotype was seen repeatedly, ten times or more. The chain uses TRBV5-1 and TRBJ2-3; D not certain. Trimming removed 1 base from V and 2 bases from J, with 8 bases in between. This CDR3 region has 14 residues. Germline V gene data show CDR1 as SGHRS and CDR2 as YFSETQ. The CDR3 region is CASSLNAFTDTQYF. CDR3 nucleotides: TGCGCCAGCAGCTTGAATGCGTTCACAGATACGCAGTATTTT.

Note on this clonotype: At one end the junction does not follow the germline gene, possibly because of a read error. The chain has TRBV10-3 and TRBJ2-5, with unresolved D. Germline CDR1 and CDR2: ENHRY and SYGVKD. This CDR3 has 15 amino acids. Here the CDR3 DNA reads TGTGCTATCAGTGAGACCCTTCCACCCCAAGAGACCGAGTACTTC. It translates to CAISETLPPQETEYF.

With regard to this clonotype: A much larger clone lies one base from this, so it may be a read error. The chain combines TRBV10-1 with TRBJ2-3, with 7 bases fitting TRBD2. Germline-derived CDR1 and CDR2 are WNHNN and SYGVQD (reference sequence). V was clipped by 6 bases and J by 5 bases; unmatched bases: 8. This CDR3 contains 14 residues. Here the CDR3 DNA reads TGCGCCAGCAGAGGGACCGGGACTATAGATACGCAGTATTTT. Protein sequence: CASRGTGTIDTQYF.

This clonotype was seen ten or more times. The rearrangement links TRBV28 to TRBJ2-5; no reliable D call. There are 13 residues in the CDR3. Germline assignment: CDR1 MDHEN and CDR2 SYDVKM. V lost 2 bases to trimming and J lost 1 base, with 5 bases between them. CDR3 amino acids: CASSLPAQETQYF. For the CDR3, the DNA is TGTGCCAGCAGTTTACCCGCCCAAGAGACCCAGTACTTC.

Note on this clonotype: The junction shows a germline mismatch at one end, possibly a read error. The rearrangement uses TRBV5-4 and TRBJ2-1; D perhaps matches TRBD2 (5 bases). The germline CDR1 and CDR2 sequences are SGHNT and YYREEE (reference sequence). This CDR3 region has 14 residues. The CDR3 DNA reads TGTGTCAGCAGCTCCGAGACTACTGGGAATGAGCAATTCTTC. It yields the protein CVSSSETTGNEQFF.

Remarks on this clonotype: Relative to the germline gene, one junction end is altered; a read error may explain this. The chain has TRBV5-6 and TRBJ2-3, with D unresolved. The CDR3 runs to 12 residues. Per the germline V gene, CDR1 is SGHDT and CDR2 is YYEEEE. The CDR3 DNA reads TGTGTCAGCAGCTTGGCAGGAGATACGCATTATTTT. Its protein is CVSSLAGDTHYF.

This clonotype showed up many times. The rearrangement links TRBV5-5 to TRBJ2-7; D call uncertain. Trimming removed 3 bases from V and 0 bases from J, with 13 bases in between. This CDR3 comprises 15 residues. CDR1 is SGHKS and CDR2 is YYEKEE in the germline V gene (reference sequence). CDR3 bases: TGTGCCAGCAGCTCCAGGATTTTAAGCTCCTACGAGCAGTACTTC. This sequence encodes CASSSRILSSYEQYF.

This sequence joins TRBV28 and TRBJ2-7; tentative D call: TRBD2 (5 bases). The CDR3 has 16 residues. The germline gives CDR1 MDHEN, CDR2 SYDVKM. Trimming took 7 bases from V and 3 from J, leaving 22 bases between them. The chain's CDR3 is CASKGGGIAKVYEQYF. DNA of the CDR3: TGTGCCAGCAAGGGCGGCGGCATAGCGAAGGTCTACGAGCAGTACTTC.

Remarks on this clonotype: A junction boundary mismatches the germline segment, possibly from a read error. The rearrangement uses TRBV5-1 and TRBJ2-5; D is possibly TRBD2 (6 bases). CDR1 is SGHRS, CDR2 YFSETQ, per germline. The CDR3 is 13 residues long. The chain's CDR3 is CASGLAGGETQYF. CDR3 bases: TGCGCCAGCGGCTTGGCCGGGGGAGAGACCCAGTACTTC.